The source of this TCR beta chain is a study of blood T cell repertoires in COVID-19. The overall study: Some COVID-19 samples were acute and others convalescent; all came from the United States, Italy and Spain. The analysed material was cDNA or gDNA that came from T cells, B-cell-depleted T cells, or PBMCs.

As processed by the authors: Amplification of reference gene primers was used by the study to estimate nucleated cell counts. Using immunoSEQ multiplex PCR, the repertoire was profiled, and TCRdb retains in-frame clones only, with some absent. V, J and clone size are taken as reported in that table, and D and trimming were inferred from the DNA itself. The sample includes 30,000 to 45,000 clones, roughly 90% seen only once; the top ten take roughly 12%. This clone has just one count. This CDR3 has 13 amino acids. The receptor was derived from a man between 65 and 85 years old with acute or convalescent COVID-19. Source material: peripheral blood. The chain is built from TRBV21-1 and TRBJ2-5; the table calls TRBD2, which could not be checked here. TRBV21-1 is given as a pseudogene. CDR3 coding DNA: TGTGCCAGCAGCAAGGAGAAGGAAGAGACCCAGTACTTC. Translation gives CASSKEKEETQYF.